This T cell receptor (beta chain) was identified in a study of identical twins. General study results and limits: Cord blood's abundant beta clonotypes had fewer insertions, unlike memory repertoires.

MiXCR was run by TCRdb on the 5' RACE reads, yielding one entry per CDR3 protein. The sample lists hundreds of thousands of distinct CDR3 sequences, 9% to 15% occurring once. Germline V lookup: CDR1 SEHNR, CDR2 FQNEAQ (reference sequence). CDR3 length: 15 residues. Losses at the gene ends were 5 bases for V and 2 bases for J; bases not matched to a gene: 6. This clonotype was seen only a few times. Its antigen is as yet unknown. Another study also made use of these data, one on yellow fever vaccine responses in identical twins.

Sequencing input: PBMCs. The chain uses TRBV7-9 and TRBJ1-5; the match to TRBD1 covers 7 bases. This TCR came from a woman between 18 and 29 years old in good health. In DNA form, the CDR3 reads TGTGCCAGCAGCCCGGACAGGTTGGGCAATCAGCCCCAGCATTTT. This translates into CASSPDRLGNQPQHF.